Below, 9 T cell receptor beta chains from the same sample are listed, as sequenced in a study of human versus mouse CDR3 diversity and MHC coevolution (dated by TCRdb to the late 2010s). Preparation of the library involved the immunoSEQ multiplex PCR assay. The immuneACCESS repertoire file appears here via TCRdb, limited to in-frame rearrangements. These files lack a portion of the clones; in checked studies, under half of the deficit traces to unresolved V genes, and the cause of the others is not known. The sample yields more than 60,000 clones; about nine tenths were counted once. The ten largest account for about 0.14% of the sample. Sample: naive CD4+ T cells from blood. Reading the label with the study, this specimen's cell subset or site is: CD45RO-negative CD62L-positive naive CD4 T cells. Every receptor here comes from a person between 25 and 70 years old in good health.

The chain carries TRBV19 and TRBJ1-1; D is perhaps TRBD1 (5 bases). This CDR3 is built from 14 residues. Germline loops: CDR1 LNHDA, CDR2 SQIVND (reference sequence). The V and J ends lost 10 bases and 1 base respectively, with 16 bases between them. The CDR3 nucleotides read TGTGCCACCAGAGGATGGGGCTCGAACACTGAAGCTTTCTTT. This sequence encodes CATRGWGSNTEAFF.

The CDR3 sequence is CASSFGGDTQYF. CDR3 in DNA: TGTGCCAGCAGTTTCGGTGGTGATACGCAGTATTTT. The V and J genes are TRBV27 and TRBJ2-3; D call uncertain. This CDR3 region has 12 residues. Trimming took 3 bases from V and 6 from J, leaving 7 bases between them. Germline V CDR1 and CDR2: MNHEY, SMNVEV (reference sequence).

The chain is built from TRBV4-2 and TRBJ1-4; 7 nucleotides agree with TRBD1. The CDR3 runs 15 residues. V was clipped by 4 bases and J by 5 bases; unmatched bases: 7. Germline V gene data show CDR1 as LGHNA and CDR2 as YNFKEQ. The CDR3 DNA reads TGTGCCAGCAGCCGCGAAACAGGGGCAAATGAAAAACTGTTTTTT. Amino acids: CASSRETGANEKLFF.

The chain couples TRBV7-5 to TRBJ1-1. TRBV7-5 is assigned pseudogene status. This CDR3 spans 16 amino acids. The CDR3: CVRSFTGGGADTEAFF. In DNA form, the CDR3 reads TGTGTCAGAAGCTTTACAGGCGGGGGAGCAGACACTGAAGCTTTCTTT.

This clone came up a few times. Written as DNA, the CDR3 is TGTGCCAGCAGTGGGGTACAGGTCGCCATTTCACCCCTCCACTTT. Its protein product is CASSGVQVAISPLHF. The gene calls are TRBV7-2 and TRBJ1-6; weak D call: TRBD1 (5 bases). V lost 6 bases and J lost 9, with 18 bases in between. The CDR3 runs to 15 residues. Germline values: CDR1 SGHTA, CDR2 FQGNSA.

This chain joins TRBV11-2 and TRBJ2-7; D gene uncertain. Between the trimmed V and J ends, which lost 5 bases and 5 bases, there was a span of 10 bases. The CDR3 runs 12 residues. Germline V lookup: CDR1 SGHAT, CDR2 FQNNGV. The CDR3 sequence is CASSPLGHEQYF. DNA of the CDR3: TGTGCCAGCAGCCCCCTGGGCCACGAGCAGTACTTC.

This rearrangement joins TRBV27 to TRBJ2-7, with a weak D call TRBD1 (5 bases). Germline V gene data show CDR1 as MNHEY and CDR2 as SMNVEV (reference sequence). With 8 bases removed from V and 3 bases from J, the gap between germline ends came to 17 bases. This CDR3 comprises 14 residues. CDR3 in DNA: TGTGCCAGCGGTCGCAGGGTTAGTAGCTACGAGCAGTACTTC. Translation: CASGRRVSSYEQYF.

Here the CDR3 reads CASSITPGQRPTYEQYF. CDR3 sequence (DNA): TGTGCCAGCAGCATAACTCCGGGACAGAGACCAACCTACGAGCAGTACTTC. The chain links TRBV5-5 to TRBJ2-7; 7 bases map to TRBD1. CDR3 length equals 17 residues. Germline CDR1 and CDR2: SGHKS and YYEKEE (reference sequence). The junction had 15 bases not matched to a gene; V was cut back by 4 bases and J by 2 bases. Looking up the rest from reference TRBV5-5 and TRBJ2-7 gives the full variable domain: DAGVTQSPTHLIKTRGQQVTLRCSPISGHKSVSWYQQVLGQGPQFIFQYYEKEERGRGNFPDRFSARQFPNYSSELNVNALLLGDSALYLCASSITPGQRPTYEQYFGPGTRLTVT.

The chain recombines TRBV18 with TRBJ2-1, with TRBD2 matching 12 bases. CDR1 KGHSH and CDR2 LQKENI come from the germline V gene. Unmatched junction bases numbered 8, after V lost 3 bases and J lost 5 bases. The CDR3 has 17 residues. In DNA form, the CDR3 reads TGTGCCAGCTCACCCTACTACAGACTAGCGGGGGACAATGAGCAGTTCTTC. This codes for CASSPYYRLAGDNEQFF.